The clone carrying this T cell receptor (beta chain) has only a few counts. At one end the junction does not follow the germline gene, possibly because of a read error. Individual cDNA molecules received unique molecular identifiers in the library. MiXCR, applied by TCRdb to the RACE reads, yields one record per CDR3 protein. The sample consists of 150,000 to 200,000 distinct CDR3 sequences, about 14% of them appearing once. The data are from a study of human T cells and chemical hapten exposure. Noted time point: patch test 1, 2 weeks after DPC sensitization. Indicated treatment: therapeutic diphenylcyclopropenone sensitization with weekly scalp DPC. The CDR3 sequence is 9 residues long. The V gene's germline CDR1 is SQVTM and CDR2 ANQGSEA.

The sequence derives from a woman aged 25 to 39 with alopecia areata. Some clones in this sample may be carry-over from other donors' samples. The gene calls are TRBV29-1 and TRBJ2-1; D unresolved. The sequencing used whole blood, collected in connection with sensitization to the hapten diphenylcyclopropenone (DPC). CDR3 protein: CSVEDRSLF. The CDR3 DNA is TGCAGCGTTGAAGATCGCAGTTTGTTC.